This entry lists 18 T cell receptor beta chains sequenced from one sample in a study of technical replicates of blood from several donors. Assay used: immunoSEQ multiplex PCR; TCRdb lists only in-frame clones, some missing. Among some 87,000 clones listed, around 90% were seen once. Sequenced material: T cells isolated from PBMCs. These receptor sequences come from a human donor in good health.

This chain links TRBV7-2 with TRBJ2-2; 9 bases are shared with TRBD1. Unmatched junction bases numbered 7, after V lost 5 bases and J lost 6 bases. The CDR3 consists of 15 residues. The germline V gene encodes CDR1 SGHTA and CDR2 FQGNSA. The CDR3 nucleotides read TGTGCCAGCAGCCCAGGGGACAGGGATGCCGGGGAGCTGTTTTTT. It codes for CASSPGDRDAGELFF.

The CDR3 sequence: CASSETGPNTEAFF. CDR3 nucleotides: TGTGCCAGCAGCGAGACAGGACCGAACACTGAAGCTTTCTTT. The rearrangement links TRBV6-4 to TRBJ1-1, with D perhaps matching TRBD1 (6 bases). This CDR3 region has 14 residues. The V gene's germline CDR1 is MRHNA and CDR2 SNTAGT. V was trimmed by 6 bases and J by 1 base, leaving 12 bases between them.

The J gene is TRBJ1-2, the V gene TRBV15; 9 bases are a match to TRBD1. The germline V gene has CDR1 LNHNV and CDR2 YYDKDF (reference sequence). The V and J ends lost 3 bases and 4 bases, in that order; junction bases with no gene match: 3. This CDR3 has 14 residues. CDR3 nucleotide sequence: TGTGCCACCAGCAGGGACAGGGGAATCTATGGCTACACCTTC. This encodes CATSRDRGIYGYTF. The full variable domain, with the rest looked up from reference TRBV15 and TRBJ1-2, is DAMVIQNPRYQVTQFGKPVTLSCSQTLNHNVMYWYQQKSSQAPKLLFHYYDKDFNNEADTPDNFQSRRPNTSFCFLDIRSPGLGDTAMYLCATSRDRGIYGYTFGSGTRLTVV.

This clone was seen only a few times. V usage is TRBV27 and J usage is TRBJ1-1, with D hard to call. V lost 3 bases and J lost 5, with 13 bases in between. Germline loops: CDR1 MNHEY, CDR2 SMNVEV (reference sequence). This CDR3 is 14 amino acids long. This CDR3 is CASSLSGFGTEAFF. The CDR3 DNA reads as TGTGCCAGCAGTTTGTCGGGATTCGGGACTGAAGCTTTCTTT.

Turning to this clone: Different DNA sequences within this sample yield the same CDR3. The chain employs TRBV27 and TRBJ2-7, with TRBD1 matching over 9 bases. With V trimmed by 5 bases and J by 2 bases, 4 bases remained unmatched. CDR1 MNHEY and CDR2 SMNVEV come from the germline V gene (reference sequence). The CDR3 extends over 14 amino acids. The CDR3 DNA reads as TGTGCCAGCAGTCCATGGACAGGGGCCTACGAGCAGTACTTC. Translated, it gives CASSPWTGAYEQYF.

The chain employs TRBV20-1 and TRBJ2-1; 9 bases map to TRBD2. Germline V CDR1 and CDR2: DFQATT, SNEGSKA (reference sequence). CDR3 size: 11 residues. V shed 3 bases, J shed 12 bases, and the junction held 3 bases outside the gene matches. CDR3 sequence: CSASLAGLQFF. Written as DNA, the CDR3 is TGCAGTGCTAGTCTAGCGGGGCTGCAGTTCTTC.

This rearrangement joins TRBV11-3 to TRBJ2-5, with 12 bases identical to TRBD2. The junction had 8 bases not matched to a gene; V was cut back by 5 bases and J by 4 bases. Germline V gives CDR1 SGHNT, CDR2 YENEEA. The CDR3 covers 16 residues. The CDR3 reads CASSPRLAGGSETQYF. The CDR3 DNA reads TGTGCCAGCAGCCCCCGGCTAGCGGGAGGGTCAGAGACCCAGTACTTC.

The J gene is TRBJ2-7, the V gene TRBV9; D perhaps matches TRBD1 (5 bases). The CDR3 is 15 amino acids. Trimming removed 4 bases from V and 0 bases from J, with 14 bases in between. Germline CDR1 and CDR2: SGDLS and YYNGEE. The CDR3 protein is CASSTQGSGSYEQYF. In nucleotides, the CDR3 is TGTGCCAGCAGCACCCAGGGTTCGGGCTCCTACGAGCAGTACTTC.

J is TRBJ2-7 and V is TRBV5-6; a weak D match, TRBD2 (6 bases). Germline V CDR1 and CDR2: SGHDT, YYEEEE. The length of the CDR3 is 14 residues. The ends were cut back, 4 bases at V and 2 bases at J, with 13 bases in the middle. The CDR3 DNA follows: TGTGCCAGCAGCGGAGGGGCGGCCCCCTACGAGCAGTACTTC. Its translation is CASSGGAAPYEQYF.

A single count supports this clone. The rearrangement joins TRBV7-9 to TRBJ1-5, with 7 bases that match TRBD1. Per the germline V gene, CDR1 is SEHNR and CDR2 is FQNEAQ (reference sequence). J lost 2 bases, V lost 5 bases, and 12 bases had no gene match. The CDR3 is made up of 17 amino acids. CDR3 bases: TGTGCCAGCAGCCACCAGCCCACAGGGGTCGGCAATCAGCCCCAGCATTTT. It yields the protein CASSHQPTGVGNQPQHF.

The genes are TRBV7-9 and TRBJ1-2, with D perhaps TRBD1 (5 bases). Germline assignment: CDR1 SEHNR and CDR2 FQNEAQ (reference sequence). The CDR3 sequence is 15 residues long. V lost 1 base and J lost 2, with 11 bases in between. CDR3 in amino acids: CASSLVAGINYGYTF. Here the CDR3 DNA reads TGTGCCAGCAGCTTAGTCGCAGGGATAAACTATGGCTACACCTTC. The complete variable domain, with remaining parts taken from reference TRBV7-9 and TRBJ1-2, reads DTGVSQNPRHKITKRGQNVTFRCDPISEHNRLYWYRQTLGQGPEFLTYFQNEAQLEKSRLLSDRFSAERPKGSFSTLEIQRTEQGDSAMYLCASSLVAGINYGYTFGSGTRLTVV.

In its sample, this clone was seen a few times. The V call is TRBV10-1, the J call TRBJ1-2; TRBD1 matches 7 bases. Germline values: CDR1 WNHNN, CDR2 SYGVQD (reference sequence). V lost 3 bases to trimming and J lost 7 bases; unmatched junction nucleotides: 5. The CDR3 contains 13 residues. CDR3 amino acids: CASSESGTVGYTF. The DNA for the CDR3 is TGCGCCAGCAGTGAATCCGGGACAGTTGGCTACACCTTC.

V usage is TRBV25-1 and J usage is TRBJ2-7; TRBD1 agrees at 8 bases. Trimming removed 5 bases from V and 7 bases from J; junction bases left unmatched: 7. The germline V gene encodes CDR1 MGHDK and CDR2 SYGVNS. The CDR3 spans 13 residues. The CDR3 DNA follows: TGTGCCAGCAGTCGACAGGGGTTTTTGGAGCAGTACTTC. Its translation: CASSRQGFLEQYF.

This chain links TRBV21-1 with TRBJ1-5; the table gives TRBD1 as D, unverified against the DNA. TRBV21-1 is a listed pseudogene. The CDR3 contains 20 residues. The CDR3 sequence is CASSKGIPGQGTATDQPQHF. The CDR3 nucleotides are TGTGCCAGCAGCAAAGGCATCCCGGGACAGGGGACGGCGACGGATCAGCCCCAGCATTTT.

The chain has TRBV19 and TRBJ1-2, with no clear D. The germline V and J ends were trimmed by 7 bases and 13 bases, with 16 bases remaining between them. CDR1 and CDR2 (germline): LNHDA, SQIVND (reference sequence). The CDR3 has 11 amino acids. The CDR3 coding sequence is TGTGCCAGTACCTCAATCGGCAGGCCCACCTTC. Residues: CASTSIGRPTF.

This chain links TRBV5-5 with TRBJ1-4; possible D gene TRBD1, 6 bases. V was clipped by 2 bases and J by 0 bases, with 20 bases between them. Germline-derived CDR1 and CDR2 are SGHKS and YYEKEE (reference sequence). This CDR3 is 19 amino acids long. This chain's CDR3 is CASSFKGTLDLATNEKLFF. DNA of the CDR3: TGTGCCAGCAGCTTTAAAGGGACACTCGACCTTGCAACTAATGAAAAACTGTTTTTT.

The J gene is TRBJ2-7, the V gene TRBV15; D gene ambiguous. The CDR3 extends over 12 amino acids. V lost 0 bases, J lost 5 bases, and 5 bases lay in between. Germline lookup yields CDR1 LNHNV and CDR2 YYDKDF (reference sequence). The CDR3 is CATSRDFNEQYF. CDR3 in DNA: TGTGCCACCAGCAGAGATTTTAACGAGCAGTACTTC.

The V and J genes are TRBV27 and TRBJ1-5, with 7 bases that match TRBD1. The length of the CDR3 is 15 residues. V lost 3 bases and J lost 2; bases outside the gene matches: 4. CDR1 is MNHEY and CDR2 is SMNVEV in the germline V gene (reference sequence). The CDR3 bases are TGTGCCAGCAGTTTTCAGGGGGGCGGCAATCAGCCCCAGCATTTT. Protein: CASSFQGGGNQPQHF.